The next 2 T cell receptor beta chains were all read from a single sample in a study of technical replicates of blood from a few donors. Method: immunoSEQ multiplex PCR; TCRdb's copy keeps in-frame clones and lacks some. The sample includes just over 60,000 clones, more than 75% of them seen just once. Sequencing used PBMCs. These receptors all stem from a human donor in good health. Some clones in this sample may be carry-over from other donors' samples.

The chain has TRBV11-2 and TRBJ2-7; 11 nucleotides align to TRBD1. The CDR3 totals 15 residues. The germline CDR1 and CDR2 sequences are SGHAT and FQNNGV. Trimming cost V 1 base and J 4 bases; bases outside gene matches: 3. CDR3 DNA: TGTGCCAGCAGCTTAGGGACAGGGGGCTCTTACGAGCAGTACTTC. Translating it yields CASSLGTGGSYEQYF.

This sequence joins TRBV27 and TRBJ1-1; 12 bases agree with TRBD1. V lost 10 bases, J lost 4 bases, and 4 bases stayed unmatched. CDR1 is MNHEY and CDR2 is SMNVEV in the germline V gene (reference sequence). The CDR3 sequence is 13 residues long. The CDR3 here is CATWGQGATEAFF. The CDR3 region has the DNA TGTGCCACCTGGGGACAGGGGGCCACTGAAGCTTTCTTT.